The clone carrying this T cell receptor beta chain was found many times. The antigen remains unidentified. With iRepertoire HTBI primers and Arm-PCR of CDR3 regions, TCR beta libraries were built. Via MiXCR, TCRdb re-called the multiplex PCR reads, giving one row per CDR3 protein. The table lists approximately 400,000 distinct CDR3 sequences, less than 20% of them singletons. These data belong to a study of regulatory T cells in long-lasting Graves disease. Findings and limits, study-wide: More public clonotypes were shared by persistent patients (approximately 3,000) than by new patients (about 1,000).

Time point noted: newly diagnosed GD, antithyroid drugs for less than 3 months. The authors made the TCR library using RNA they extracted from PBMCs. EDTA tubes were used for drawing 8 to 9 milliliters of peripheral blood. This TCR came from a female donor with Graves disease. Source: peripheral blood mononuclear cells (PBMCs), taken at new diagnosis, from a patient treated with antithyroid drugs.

CDR3 sequence reads: CASSLALNNNEQFF. CDR3 DNA sequence: TGTGCCAGCAGTTTAGCGTTGAATAACAATGAGCAGTTCTTC. The chain recombines TRBV12-3 or TRBV12-4 with TRBJ2-1, with no clear D. This CDR3 is built from 14 residues. V was trimmed by 0 bases and J by 5 bases, leaving 8 bases between them.